Listed below are T cell receptor beta chains from one sample, sequenced in a study of T cell repertoires in cytomegalovirus infection. One entry per CDR3 protein, called by TCRdb with MiXCR from the reads. Of about 220,000 distinct CDR3 sequences in the sample, about 39% were seen once. No antigen is known for these receptors. Specimen: CD8+ T cells from cultured PBMCs, collected from culture after CMV antigen stimulation. Every receptor here comes from a human donor in good health (CMV status not recorded). Some clones in this sample may be carry-over from other donors' samples. Each CDR3 is given with its conserved first and last residue. The order of the fields is D gene, J gene, V gene, clone size, CDR3 DNA, CDR3 protein. D genes are given only for firm matches. Some rows have no size entry. The others give once, few or many, or a class for an expanded clone.

.	TRBJ1-2	TRBV12-3/TRBV12-4	many	TGTGCCAGCTCTGGGTCCCTGACCGGTGGCTACACCTTC	CASSGSLTGGYTF
.	TRBJ2-3	TRBV11-2	.	TGTGCCAGCAGCTCCTGGACAGACCCTCACTCCAAGAGCTCAGATACGCAGTATTTT	CASSSWTDPHSKSSDTQYF
TRBD2	TRBJ2-1	TRBV7-6	few	TGTGCCAGCAGCTTGCGGGGACTAGCGCCCAACAATGAGCAGTTCTTC	CASSLRGLAPNNEQFF
TRBD1	TRBJ2-2	TRBV7-2	few	TGTGCCAGCAGCCCCAGGGGGCTTGGCACCGGGGAGCTGTTTTTT	CASSPRGLGTGELFF
.	TRBJ1-3	TRBV20-1	few	TGCAGTGCGACCGGACCAGTTGGTACCACCATATATTTT	CSATGPVGTTIYF
TRBD2	TRBJ2-1	TRBV7-3	.	TGTGCCAGCAGCTTTAGCGGGTCCCCGTCAAGTGAGCAGTTCTTC	CASSFSGSPSSEQFF
.	TRBJ1-3	TRBV6-1	.	TGTGCCAGCAGTGACGGCAGAATAGGAAACACCATATATTTT	CASSDGRIGNTIYF
.	TRBJ2-2	TRBV7-3	.	TGTGCCAGCAGCTCCCGGACACCCGCGAACACCGGGGAGCTGTTTTTT	CASSSRTPANTGELFF
.	TRBJ2-3	TRBV20-1	.	TGCAGGCCGTGGGCAACAAGCACAGATACGCAGTATTTT	CRPWATSTDTQYF
TRBD1	TRBJ2-3	TRBV27	once	TGTGCCAGCAAGGGGGTTAGACAGGGTGCGCAGTATTTT	CASKGVRQGAQYF
.	TRBJ1-2	TRBV6-1	once	TGTGCCAGCAGTGATGGGGTAGGCAGCATCTATGGCTACACCTTC	CASSDGVGSIYGYTF
TRBD1	TRBJ2-7	TRBV27	.	TGTGCCAGCAGTTTAGACAGGGGCTTCAGGGAGCAGTACTTC	CASSLDRGFREQYF
.	TRBJ2-7	TRBV6-1	many	TGTGCCAGCAGTTTAATGGGCTTCAGAGAGCAGTACTTC	CASSLMGFREQYF
TRBD1	TRBJ2-7	TRBV28	.	TGTGCCAGCAGGTCACCGGGACAGGGGGCCTACGAGCAGTACTTC	CASRSPGQGAYEQYF
.	TRBJ2-5	TRBV7-9	.	TGTGCCAGCAGCTTAGCGCTCGAAGGAGTAGAGACCCAGTACTTC	CASSLALEGVETQYF
TRBD2	TRBJ2-3	TRBV7-8	many	TGTGCCAGCAGCTTAGCGTTAGCAGGGGCCAGCGGGAGGGCCACAGATACGCAGTATTTT	CASSLALAGASGRATDTQYF
.	TRBJ2-7	TRBV20-1	few	TGCAGTGCTACCACACAGGAAAAACCCTACGAGCAGTACTTC	CSATTQEKPYEQYF
.	TRBJ1-4	TRBV20-1	.	TGCAGTGCTCCGTCCCGGGACATTGTCCGGGATGAAAAACTGTTTTTT	CSAPSRDIVRDEKLFF
.	TRBJ2-1	TRBV7-9	.	TGTGCAAGCAGATTAGCGGTGGGCCCCGAGGGTTATGAGCAGTTCTTC	CASRLAVGPEGYEQFF
.	TRBJ2-5	TRBV15	.	TGTGCCACCAGCAGACCCTCCGGGGGACAAGAGACCCAGTACTTC	CATSRPSGGQETQYF
.	TRBJ1-1	TRBV12-3/TRBV12-4	few	TGTGCCAGCAGTGTCGGCCAAGGAGAGAACACTGAAGCTTTCTTT	CASSVGQGENTEAFF
TRBD2	TRBJ2-5	TRBV6-1	few	TGTGCCAGCAGTGAAGATAGCGGGTGGCAAGAGACCCAGTACTTC	CASSEDSGWQETQYF
.	TRBJ2-1	TRBV28	.	TGTGCCAGCAGTAAGGGGCAGGGGCTATACAATGAGCAGTTCTTC	CASSKGQGLYNEQFF
.	TRBJ2-3	TRBV6-5	.	TGTGCCAGCAGTTACTCGTGGGCAAGGGAAGGGGGACGGGGTACGCAGTATTTT	CASSYSWAREGGRGTQYF
.	TRBJ2-7	TRBV5-1	.	TGCGCCAGCAGCTCAGGGATGTCCCTTTACGAGCAGTACTTC	CASSSGMSLYEQYF
TRBD1	TRBJ1-1	TRBV27	.	TGTGCCAGCAGTCGACAGGGGCGGAAAGCTTTCTTT	CASSRQGRKAFF
TRBD1	TRBJ2-6	TRBV12-3/TRBV12-4	few	TGTGCCAGCACTTTGCCTAGACAGGGGTCTGGGGCCAACGTCCTGACTTTC	CASTLPRQGSGANVLTF
.	TRBJ1-1	TRBV7-6	many	TGTGCCTCCCAGGAGGGGATGAACACTGAAGCTTTCTTT	CASQEGMNTEAFF
TRBD1	TRBJ1-1	TRBV29-1	few	TGCAGCGGCCTGGGACAGGGAGGACCTGAAGCTTTCTTT	CSGLGQGGPEAFF
TRBD2	TRBJ2-1	TRBV6-2/TRBV6-3	.	TGTGCCAGCAGTTACGGGACTAGCGGAGAGCAGTTCTTC	CASSYGTSGEQFF
TRBD1	TRBJ1-2	TRBV19	.	TGTGCCAGTACACCTAGGGGGCGAAACTATGGCTACACCTTC	CASTPRGRNYGYTF
TRBD1	TRBJ1-1	TRBV27	few	TGTGCCAGCAGTTTGAGTGGGACAGGGGGCCTGAACACTGAAGCTTTCTTT	CASSLSGTGGLNTEAFF
TRBD1	TRBJ2-7	TRBV11-2	once	TGTGCCAGCCTCCGGGACAGGGTCGACGAGCAGTACTTC	CASLRDRVDEQYF
TRBD2	TRBJ2-7	TRBV2	few	TGTGCCAGCAGTGAACGACTAGCGGACTACTACGAGCAGTACTTC	CASSERLADYYEQYF
.	TRBJ2-7	TRBV2	.	TGTGCCAGCACCCGGGACCCATCCTACGAGCAGTACTTC	CASTRDPSYEQYF
.	TRBJ2-1	TRBV2	few	TGTGCCAGCTTGGAGGGCCCGAGCTCCTACAATGAGCAGTTCTTC	CASLEGPSSYNEQFF
TRBD2	TRBJ2-1	TRBV12-3/TRBV12-4	many	TGTGCCAGCAGTTTCTGGACTAGGCACCTCAATGAGCAGTTCTTC	CASSFWTRHLNEQFF
.	TRBJ2-3	TRBV29-1	.	TGCAGCGTGCTTTTTTCGGTGGGACTGTCATCCTGGGATACGCAGTATTTT	CSVLFSVGLSSWDTQYF
TRBD1	TRBJ1-2	TRBV20-1	few	TGCAGTGCGAGGGACAGGTCGAGAGATGGCTACACCTTC	CSARDRSRDGYTF
.	TRBJ2-3	TRBV6-2/TRBV6-3	.	TGTGCCAGCAGTTATATCGCAGATACGCAGTATTTT	CASSYIADTQYF
.	TRBJ2-3	TRBV11-2	once	TGTGCCAGCAGCTTAGTCCGCACAGATACGCAGTATTTT	CASSLVRTDTQYF
.	TRBJ2-3	TRBV6-1	once	TGTGCCAGCGGGGGCGGGGGTTTTAGCACAGATACGCAGTATTTT	CASGGGGFSTDTQYF
.	TRBJ2-7	TRBV7-4	few	TGTGCCAGCAGACCCGGGTCACTCTCCTACGAGCAGTACTTC	CASRPGSLSYEQYF